The 16 T cell receptor beta chains listed next were all sequenced from one sample in a study of blood T cell repertoires in COVID-19. Sequencing was performed with immunoSEQ multiplex PCR; in TCRdb, only in-frame clones are kept and a portion is missing. Found here are 240,000 or so clones, around 85% of them singletons; the top ten hold about 3.3%. The sample consisted of PBMCs or T cells enriched from blood (not recorded which). These receptors were obtained from a middle-aged woman with acute COVID-19.

This clone was seen only once. The rearrangement joins TRBV3-1 (or the pseudogene TRBV3-2) to TRBJ2-5; D call uncertain. The CDR3 has 14 residues. Deletions cut 3 bases from V and 5 bases from J, with 13 bases between. Per the germline V gene, CDR1 is LGHDT and CDR2 is YNNKEL (reference sequence). The CDR3 protein is CASSQTPGQETQYF. DNA of the CDR3: TGTGCCAGCAGCCAGACTCCGGGTCAGGAGACCCAGTACTTC.

The J gene is TRBJ2-7, the V gene TRBV7-9; TRBD2 might be the D (5 bases). The V gene's germline CDR1 is SEHNR and CDR2 FQNEAQ (reference sequence). This CDR3 has 13 amino acids. The ends were cut back, 1 base at V and 7 bases at J, with 11 bases in the middle. The chain's CDR3 is CASSLVSVREQYF. In DNA, the CDR3 is TGTGCCAGCAGCTTAGTTAGCGTTCGTGAGCAGTACTTC.

This sequence joins TRBV4-1 and TRBJ1-5; D may be TRBD1 (6 bases). Trimming stripped 3 bases from V and 5 bases from J, with 14 bases between. CDR3 length: 15 amino acids. Looked up from germline, CDR1 is MGHRA and CDR2 is YSYEKL. Written as DNA, the CDR3 is TGCGCCAGCAGCCAGGCTAGGGGGTTGGATCAGCCCCAGCATTTT. Its translation is CASSQARGLDQPQHF.

The chain joins TRBV19 to TRBJ2-1; a weak D match, TRBD2 (5 bases). There are 14 residues in the CDR3. V lost 7 bases and J 4 bases, leaving 14 bases between the germline ends. Germline CDR1 reads LNHDA; CDR2 reads SQIVND (reference sequence). For the CDR3, the DNA is TGTGCCAGTACGGCGGAGGCTACTTACAATGAGCAGTTCTTC. The encoded protein is CASTAEATYNEQFF.

The V gene is TRBV15, the J gene TRBJ2-1, with a tentative D call TRBD1 (5 bases). The germline gives CDR1 LNHNV, CDR2 YYDKDF (reference sequence). Deletions cut 1 base from V and 3 bases from J, with 7 bases between. The CDR3 length is 14 residues. CDR3 region: CATSRAGIYNEQFF. DNA of the CDR3: TGTGCCACCAGCAGAGCAGGGATCTACAATGAGCAGTTCTTC. Full variable domain (missing parts from reference TRBV15 and TRBJ2-1): DAMVIQNPRYQVTQFGKPVTLSCSQTLNHNVMYWYQQKSSQAPKLLFHYYDKDFNNEADTPDNFQSRRPNTSFCFLDIRSPGLGDTAMYLCATSRAGIYNEQFFGPGTRLTVL.

The sample holds one count of this clone. V usage is TRBV29-1 and J usage is TRBJ2-7, with D possibly being TRBD1 (5 bases). There are 13 residues in the CDR3. The V end was cut by 7 bases, the J end by 5 bases, with 18 bases between. CDR1 is SQVTM, CDR2 ANQGSEA, per germline. CDR3 sequence reads: CSALALGEHEQYF. The CDR3 DNA reads as TGCAGCGCCCTCGCGCTAGGGGAACACGAGCAGTACTTC.

The V and J genes are TRBV6-5 and TRBJ2-7; 7 positions match TRBD2. Germline V CDR1 and CDR2: MNHEY, SVGAGI. The V and J ends lost 10 bases and 5 bases, in that order; junction bases with no gene match: 8. This CDR3 comprises 12 residues. The DNA of the CDR3 is TGTGCCACCCGGACTAGTTATGACGAGCAGTACTTC. Protein: CATRTSYDEQYF.

The gene calls are TRBV9 and TRBJ2-2; TRBD2 might be the D (6 bases). Germline CDR1 is SGDLS and CDR2 is YYNGEE. CDR3 length: 15 amino acids. Trimming removed 6 bases at V and 2 bases at J, with 14 bases between. This chain's CDR3 is CASNAREFNTGELFF. CDR3 nucleotides: TGTGCCAGCAACGCTCGGGAGTTCAACACCGGGGAGCTGTTTTTT.

The chain recombines TRBV24-1 with TRBJ1-1, with 7 bases matching TRBD1. The CDR3 is 13 residues long. Trimming at V came to 5 bases and at J to 3 bases, leaving 2 bases not matched to a gene. CDR1 is KGHDR and CDR2 is SFDVKD in the germline V gene. The CDR3 DNA is TGTGCCACCAGTGGAGACAGGGACACTGAAGCTTTCTTT. Residues: CATSGDRDTEAFF.

This clone has only a few counts. The chain links TRBV4-1 to TRBJ2-1; 7 bases line up with TRBD1. CDR3 length: 16 amino acids. The germline CDR1 and CDR2 sequences are MGHRA and YSYEKL. The trim removed 4 bases at V and 8 bases at J, leaving 14 bases unmatched. CDR3 in amino acids: CASSRSGGQRGDEQFF. The CDR3 DNA follows: TGCGCCAGCAGCCGGTCTGGGGGACAGCGAGGAGATGAGCAGTTCTTC.

In regard to this clone: This sample includes further DNA sequences coding for the same CDR3. The CDR3 loop reads CASSSNRDTEAFF. Written as DNA, the CDR3 is TGTGCCAGCAGCTCAAACAGGGACACTGAAGCTTTCTTT. The chain joins TRBV7-3 to TRBJ1-1; D perhaps matches TRBD1 (6 bases). V lost 4 bases and J lost 3, with 9 bases in between. Germline lookup yields CDR1 SGHTA and CDR2 FQGTGA. This CDR3 is built from 13 residues.

The chain combines TRBV7-9 with TRBJ2-1; tentatively, D is TRBD1 (6 bases). V was cut by 0 bases and J by 7 bases, with 10 bases left in between. Germline CDR1 is SEHNR and CDR2 is FQNEAQ (reference sequence). The CDR3 spans 14 residues. The CDR3: CASSLAGTKNEQFF. DNA for the CDR3: TGTGCCAGCAGCTTAGCGGGGACAAAAAATGAGCAGTTCTTC. The full variable domain, with the rest looked up from reference TRBV7-9 and TRBJ2-1, is DTGVSQNPRHKITKRGQNVTFRCDPISEHNRLYWYRQTLGQGPEFLTYFQNEAQLEKSRLLSDRFSAERPKGSFSTLEIQRTEQGDSAMYLCASSLAGTKNEQFFGPGTRLTVL.

This clone was counted between two and nine times. The CDR3 DNA is TGTGCCACCAGCAGGCCCGGAGGGGTAGGCTATGGCTACACCTTC. Translation gives CATSRPGGVGYGYTF. The chain combines TRBV15 with TRBJ1-2, with TRBD1 as a possible D gene (5 bases). Germline V lookup: CDR1 LNHNV, CDR2 YYDKDF (reference sequence). Trimming removed 3 bases at V and 4 bases at J, with 15 bases between. This CDR3 has 15 amino acids.

The CDR3 DNA sequence: TGTGCCAGCAGTTCGGGAGTTCCCAGGGGCTACACCTTC. As protein: CASSSGVPRGYTF. The gene calls are TRBV12-3 or TRBV12-4 and TRBJ1-2; no reliable D call. The CDR3 consists of 13 residues. With 4 bases removed from V and 8 bases from J, the gap between germline ends came to 14 bases.

This clone was seen a handful of times. CDR3 DNA: TGTGCCAGCAGCCCTCCTCGGGGGGTCATATATTTT. It encodes CASSPPRGVIYF. J is TRBJ1-3 and V is TRBV28; TRBD1 is a possible D gene (5 bases). CDR3 length equals 12 residues. Germline V lookup: CDR1 MDHEN, CDR2 SYDVKM. Trimming stripped 6 bases from V and 12 bases from J, with 15 bases between.

The chain links TRBV9 to TRBJ2-1; 13 bases fit TRBD2. Trimming took 0 bases from V and 7 from J; bases not matched to a gene: 7. The germline V gene encodes CDR1 SGDLS and CDR2 YYNGEE. This CDR3 contains 17 residues. The CDR3 DNA reads as TGTGCCAGCAGCGTAGGAACGGGACTAGCGGGATTTAATGAGCAGTTCTTC. It codes for CASSVGTGLAGFNEQFF.